Many counts were recorded for the clone carrying this T cell receptor (beta chain). Diagnosis was based on clinical symptoms, serum thyroxine, TRAb, thyroid ultrasound and orbital computed tomography. The entry originates in a study of Graves' ophthalmopathy and Graves' hyperthyroidism. RNA transcripts provided the template for amplifying TCR beta CDR3 regions. Scientists carried out first-round RT-PCR using HTBI primers and then a second-round multiplex PCR. Using its own MiXCR run on the multiplex PCR reads, TCRdb lists one record per CDR3 protein. Of almost 400,000 distinct CDR3 sequences in the sample, around 20% are singletons; the top ten hold around 1.6%. Trimming stripped 0 bases from V and 0 bases from J, with 12 bases between. CDR1 is SGHDN and CDR2 is FVKESK in the germline V gene. There are 16 residues in the CDR3.

The sequence came from a woman aged 18-29 years with Graves' ophthalmopathy. J is TRBJ2-7 and V is TRBV14; D remains unclear. Material for sequencing was peripheral blood. CDR3 amino acids: CASSQDYSSYSYEQYF. For the CDR3, the DNA is TGTGCCAGCAGCCAAGATTACTCCAGCTACTCCTACGAGCAGTACTTC.